These 15 T cell receptor beta chains originate from one sample sequenced in a study of blood T cells in healthy people across ages. Alongside a J-beta primer mix, a sample-barcoded 5' primer served in a second PCR lasting about 7 to 11 cycles. TCRdb redid the calling of the 5' RACE reads with MiXCR, one entry per CDR3 protein. The table has roughly 800,000 distinct CDR3 sequences, around a quarter seen once. In addition, the sample was reused for a study of T cells of mothers and their children.

The specimen sequenced was blood. The receptors originated from a boy between 10 and 17 years old in good health.

The chain has TRBV5-1 and TRBJ2-5; D call uncertain. The V gene lost 0 bases and the J gene lost 2 bases, with 11 bases spanning the gap. CDR3 length: 15 amino acids. Germline CDR1 and CDR2: SGHRS and YFSETQ. The chain's CDR3 is CASSLGSTEQETQYF. The CDR3 coding sequence is TGCGCCAGCAGCTTGGGTTCAACGGAACAAGAGACCCAGTACTTC. Looking up the rest from reference TRBV5-1 and TRBJ2-5 gives the full variable domain: KAGVTQTPRYLIKTRGQQVTLSCSPISGHRSVSWYQQTPGQGLQFLFEYFSETQRNKGNFPGRFSGRQFSNSRSEMNVSTLELGDSALYLCASSLGSTEQETQYFGPGTRLLVL.

The J gene is TRBJ2-3, the V gene TRBV12-3 or TRBV12-4; 7 bases align to TRBD2. This CDR3 spans 14 amino acids. After removal of 8 bases from V and 5 bases from J, the junction contained 10 bases not matched to a gene. The CDR3 reads CASGAQRGGDTQYF. The CDR3 DNA sequence: TGTGCCAGCGGGGCCCAGCGGGGAGGAGATACGCAGTATTTT.

The rearrangement joins TRBV7-2 to TRBJ2-1; 7 bases match TRBD1. Germline V CDR1 and CDR2: SGHTA, FQGNSA. The ends lost 4 bases at V and 5 bases at J; junction bases unmatched: 8. The CDR3 is 15 residues long. CDR3 amino acids: CASSWGQWINNEQFF. The CDR3, as DNA: TGTGCCAGCAGCTGGGGACAGTGGATAAACAATGAGCAGTTCTTC.

This clonotype was recorded a few times. The V gene is TRBV20-1, the J gene TRBJ2-1, with TRBD2 matching 8 bases. Germline CDR1 reads DFQATT; CDR2 reads SNEGSKA (reference sequence). The CDR3 sequence is 15 residues long. With V trimmed by 0 bases and J by 3 bases, 4 bases remained unmatched. CDR3 in DNA: TGCAGTGCTAGAGATCTACTAGCGGTCTACAATGAGCAGTTCTTC. Protein product: CSARDLLAVYNEQFF.

The CDR3 bases are TGTGCCAGCAGCGTAGAACCAGCGGCTGAGACCCAGTACTTC. Its translation: CASSVEPAAETQYF. The chain has TRBV9 and TRBJ2-5; weak D call: TRBD2 (5 bases). There are 14 residues in the CDR3. V was shortened by 0 bases and J by 5 bases, with 11 bases between the two germline ends. Germline V CDR1 and CDR2: SGDLS, YYNGEE.

The genes are TRBV6-1 and TRBJ1-1, with D possibly being TRBD1 (5 bases). The CDR3 is 18 amino acids. Trimming stripped 4 bases from V and 3 bases from J, with 24 bases between. CDR1 MNHNS and CDR2 SASEGT come from the germline V gene. The CDR3: CASSGGGWDPKRDTEAFF. The CDR3, as DNA: TGTGCCAGCAGTGGAGGAGGGTGGGACCCTAAAAGGGACACTGAAGCTTTCTTT.

The V and J genes are TRBV7-2 and TRBJ2-5; 14 bases are a match to TRBD2. The end of the DNA aligns better with TRBJ2-1, so the J call may be wrong. The germline CDR1 and CDR2 sequences are SGHTA and FQGNSA. The CDR3 contains 19 residues. The CDR3 here is CASSFSSGTSGRVVNEQFF. CDR3 nucleotide sequence: TGTGCCAGCAGCTTCTCCTCCGGGACTAGCGGGAGAGTTGTGAATGAGCAGTTCTTC.

The chain carries TRBV7-2 and TRBJ1-4, with 9 bases fitting TRBD1. The CDR3 spans 14 residues. Germline trimming cut 5 bases from V and 8 bases from J; bases unmatched to any gene: 6. Germline CDR1 SGHTA, CDR2 FQGNSA. The CDR3 protein is CASSLWDRDEKLFF. The CDR3 DNA reads as TGTGCCAGCAGCCTATGGGACAGGGACGAAAAACTGTTTTTT.

This clonotype has ten or more counts. Its ends do not fully match the called genes, so a read error is possible. The J gene is TRBJ2-5, the V gene TRBV7-7; tentative D call: TRBD2 (5 bases). Germline V gene lookup returns CDR1 SSHAT and CDR2 FNYEAQ (reference sequence). The length of the CDR3 is 12 residues. The CDR3 DNA is TGTGCTAGCAGCCGAGGGAAAGAGACCCAGTACTTC. Its protein product is CASSRGKETQYF.

J is TRBJ2-5 and V is TRBV7-2; 8 bases line up with TRBD1. Germline V gene data show CDR1 as SGHTA and CDR2 as FQGNSA. Trimming at V came to 4 bases and at J to 5 bases, leaving 6 bases not matched to a gene. This CDR3 contains 14 residues. The CDR3: CASSSRTGSETQYF. The DNA for the CDR3 is TGTGCCAGCAGCTCACGGACAGGGTCGGAGACCCAGTACTTC.

The rearrangement uses TRBV27 and TRBJ2-7; TRBD1 aligns across 8 bases. Germline V gene lookup returns CDR1 MNHEY and CDR2 SMNVEV (reference sequence). CDR3 length: 13 amino acids. V trimming: 6 bases; J trimming: 6 bases; junction bases outside the gene matches: 7. The CDR3 is CASSPDRAREQYF. In nucleotides, the CDR3 is TGTGCCAGCAGCCCGGACAGGGCCCGCGAGCAGTACTTC.

V is TRBV6-4 and J is TRBJ2-1; TRBD2 matches 7 bases. This CDR3 is built from 15 residues. V lost 3 bases, J lost 3 bases, and 5 bases stayed unmatched. CDR1 MRHNA and CDR2 SNTAGT come from the germline V gene. This chain's CDR3 is CASSELGGGYNEQFF. CDR3 DNA: TGTGCCAGCAGTGAATTGGGGGGGGGCTACAATGAGCAGTTCTTC.

The chain links TRBV29-1 to TRBJ1-2; 10 bases match TRBD1. Per germline, CDR1 SQVTM and CDR2 ANQGSEA. V trimming: 2 bases; J trimming: 0 bases; junction bases outside the gene matches: 3. The CDR3 length is 15 residues. CDR3 sequence reads: CSVEIGQGANYGYTF. CDR3 bases: TGCAGCGTTGAAATTGGACAGGGGGCTAACTATGGCTACACCTTC. Combining the CDR3 with reference TRBV29-1 and TRBJ1-2 gives the whole variable domain SAVISQKPSRDICQRGTSLTIQCQVDSQVTMMFWYRQQPGQSLTLIATANQGSEATYESGFVIDKFPISRPNLTFSTLTVSNMSPEDSSIYLCSVEIGQGANYGYTFGSGTRLTVV.

This chain joins TRBV4-3 and TRBJ1-4; D might be TRBD1 (5 bases). The CDR3 spans 15 residues. Trimming shortened V by 0 bases and J by 6 bases, and 11 bases separated the two germline ends. Germline V gives CDR1 LGHNA, CDR2 YSLEER. The CDR3 DNA reads TGCGCCAGCAGCCAAGAAAGGGGTTCCGATGAAAAACTGTTTTTT. This codes for CASSQERGSDEKLFF.

V gene TRBV5-1 combines with J gene TRBJ2-1; D unresolved. CDR1 and CDR2 (germline): SGHRS, YFSETQ. The germline V and J ends were trimmed by 4 bases and 5 bases, with 10 bases remaining between them. The CDR3 spans 13 residues. DNA of the CDR3: TGCGCCAGCAGCCCGGCCTACCACAATGAGCAGTTCTTC. It codes for CASSPAYHNEQFF.